This TCR beta chain was sequenced during a study of T cells in Graves' hyperthyroidism and ophthalmopathy (dated by TCRdb to the late 2010s). For the study in its entirety: Peripheral blood was sampled at the time of initial diagnosis, prior to any treatment. A discovery cohort of 95 to 100 patients, about 40 with Graves' ophthalmopathy and 55 to 65 with stable Graves' hyperthyroidism, was used to find distinguishing TCR V-J signatures. Prospective prediction of ophthalmopathy was tested in an independent validation cohort consisting of 18 hyperthyroidism patients and more than 15 patients who later progressed to ophthalmopathy. The roughly 91 discovery patients were randomly divided into training and test sets at a 7:3 ratio. In addition, the study compared T-cell repertoires in thyroid tissue and in blood from 6 or 7 Graves' hyperthyroidism patients. After blood sampling, hyperthyroidism patients were treated with methimazole at a starting dose of 30 mg daily, and ophthalmopathy patients were treated with high-dose intravenous methylprednisolone. The paper reports TCR Vbeta CDR3 sequencing of roughly 140 peripheral blood samples: some 41 ophthalmopathy, around 80 hyperthyroidism and approximately 17 progressor patients. Study-wide findings and limitations: In cross-validation, a model built on a 13 V-J signature told ophthalmopathy apart from stable hyperthyroidism with just under 90% sensitivity and about 81% specificity, and in testing the same model reached 80%/75%. Most expanded thyroid clonotypes (frequency above 0.001) were also detected in blood, suggesting blood repertoires may reflect thyroid immune responses. No statistical method was used to fix the sample size in advance, and group allocation was not hidden from the investigators. In validation, the model predicted progression to ophthalmopathy with over 60% sensitivity and less than 75% specificity, a median of about 6.7 months before onset.

Graves' hyperthyroidism was defined as stable when no progression to ophthalmopathy occurred over 18 months of follow-up. Hyperthyroidism patients were aged 18 to 65 years and newly diagnosed, with disease duration of less than 2 months. The study excluded patients with uncontrolled infections, other autoimmune diseases, pregnancy or lactation. Diagnoses were established on the basis of clinical symptoms, serum thyroxine and TRAb, thyroid ultrasound, and orbital computed tomography. Ficoll-Paque density gradient centrifugation was used to isolate PBMCs from approximately 10 ml of fresh peripheral blood. Total RNA was extracted with Trizol reagent, and quality was checked on an Agilent 2100 Bioanalyzer. CDR1 is given as LNHDA and CDR2 as SQIVND, both from the germline V gene (reference sequence). The CDR3 contains 14 residues, cysteine and phenylalanine counted. The only DNA kept is the CDR3, 42 bases in frame from the first base. Trimming at the junction amounts to 9 bases on V and 0 bases on J, and the germline ends lie 9 bases apart.

TCR beta CDR3 regions were amplified from RNA transcripts. For the first round of RT-PCR on the TCR CDR3, the HTBI primer set was used together with the Qiagen OneStep RT-PCR kit. The libraries were constructed in a second round of multiplex PCR and then size-selected and purified. Paired-end sequencing of the libraries was performed with 100 bp reads on an Illumina HiSeq2000. Processing in the source paper ran as follows. Raw data were processed with SOAPnuke, discarding reads with adapters, uncalled bases, mean Phred below 15, or no exact constant-primer or identifier match. High-quality paired reads were merged using COPE v1.2.5, and each unique nucleotide sequence was defined as a clonotype. MiTCR v1.1 was used to align clonotypes to the IMGT TRBV, TRBD and TRBJ reference segments. Only V-J combinations with frequency above 0.0001, covering 99.2% of repertoires, were analysed. The TCS score was defined as the ratio of F50 (clonal expansion) to E x V (chaos), calculated using BLOSUM62-based TCRdist between CDR3 peptides within each V-J. Welch's t-statistics and random forest reduced around 520 V-J features to 13, which were used in a naive Bayes classifier (R e1071). Thyroid-blood repertoire similarity was quantified with the Morisita-Horn index. Starting from the raw public reads, TCRdb applied fastp trimming at Q25, assembled clones with MiXCR and retained in-frame beta chains. Identical CDR3 protein sequences are pooled into one entry, listed with their most common genes and DNA. V and J calls and clone size were set by TCRdb, not the authors. The sample table records 600,000 to 800,000 distinct CDR3 sequences; 35% of these occur just once. The ten largest account for around 32% of the sample.

As for this clonotype: Its target antigen remains unknown. No quality values exist for individual bases; no much larger clone is one base distant.

Sequences were obtained from blood. The receptor's source is a woman aged 40 to 50 with Graves' hyperthyroidism. The chain uses TRBV19 and TRBJ2-6; the D gene lacks a confident call. The nucleotide sequence is TGTGCCAGCCTCGGGTACTCTGGGGCCAACGTCCTGACTTTC. Its translation reads: CASLGYSGANVLTF.